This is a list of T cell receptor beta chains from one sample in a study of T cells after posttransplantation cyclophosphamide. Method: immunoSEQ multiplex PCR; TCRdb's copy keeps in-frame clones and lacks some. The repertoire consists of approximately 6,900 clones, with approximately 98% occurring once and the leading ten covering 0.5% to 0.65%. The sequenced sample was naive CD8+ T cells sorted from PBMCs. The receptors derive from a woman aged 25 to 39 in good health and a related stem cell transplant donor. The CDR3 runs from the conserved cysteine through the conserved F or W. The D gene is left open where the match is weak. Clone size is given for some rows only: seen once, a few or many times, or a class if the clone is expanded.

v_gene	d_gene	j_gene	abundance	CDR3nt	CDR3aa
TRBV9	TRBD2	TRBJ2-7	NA	TGTGCCAGCAGCGTGGGCTTTGGGGGGGGTGACGAGCAGTACTTC	CASSVGFGGGDEQYF
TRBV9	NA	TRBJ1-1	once	TGTGCCAGCAGTTTTGATGGCATGCAGACTGAAGCTTTCTTT	CASSFDGMQTEAFF
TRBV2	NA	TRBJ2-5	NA	TGTGCCAGCAGTGAAGTCGTGACAAATAAAGAGACCCAGTACTTC	CASSEVVTNKETQYF
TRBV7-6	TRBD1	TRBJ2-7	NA	TGTGCCAGCAGCTTAGGACAGGGGACCTACGAGCAGTACTTC	CASSLGQGTYEQYF
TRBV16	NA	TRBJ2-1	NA	TGTGCCAGCAGCCCTTACACAGGGAATGAGCAGTTCTTC	CASSPYTGNEQFF
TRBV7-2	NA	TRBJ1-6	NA	TGTGCCAGCAGCTTAGGACAAAGGAATTCACCCCTCCACTTT	CASSLGQRNSPLHF
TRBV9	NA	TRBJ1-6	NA	TGTGCCAGCAGCGTAGACGGGTATCGATCACCCCTCCACTTT	CASSVDGYRSPLHF
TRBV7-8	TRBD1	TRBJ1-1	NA	TGTGCCAGCAGCTTGGGACAGGGTCGATGGGGGACTGAAGCTTTCTTT	CASSLGQGRWGTEAFF
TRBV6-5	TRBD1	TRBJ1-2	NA	TGTGCCACCCGTGGGACAGGAATAGCCGAGAGCACCTTC	CATRGTGIAESTF
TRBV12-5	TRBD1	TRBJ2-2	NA	TGTGCTAGTGGTTTAGTAACAGGGGCCCCGGGCACCGGGGAGCTGTTTTTT	CASGLVTGAPGTGELFF
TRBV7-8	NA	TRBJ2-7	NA	TGTGCCAGCAGCTTAAAAGGGGAACTATACGAGCAGTACTTC	CASSLKGELYEQYF
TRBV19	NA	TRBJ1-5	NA	TGTGCCAGTGCGGGGGAAACAGTCAATCAGCCCCAGCATTTT	CASAGETVNQPQHF
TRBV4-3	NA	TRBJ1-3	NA	TGCGCCAGCAGCCAAGATGTCGAGCAGGCTGGAAACACCATATATTTT	CASSQDVEQAGNTIYF
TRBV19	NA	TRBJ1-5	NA	TGTGCCAGTAGTATTCGGGACTTCAATCAGCCCCAGCATTTT	CASSIRDFNQPQHF
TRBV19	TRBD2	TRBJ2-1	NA	TGTGCCAGCGACCCCGGACTAGCGGGCCCCAATGAGCAGTTCTTC	CASDPGLAGPNEQFF
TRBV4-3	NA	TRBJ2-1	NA	TGCGCCAGCAGCCAAGACCGCAGAGGGGAGCAGTTCTTC	CASSQDRRGEQFF
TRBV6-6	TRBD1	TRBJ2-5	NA	TGTGCCAGCGAGTTCGGGGACAGTTCCGAGACCCAGTACTTC	CASEFGDSSETQYF